A selection of T cell receptor beta chains follows, all from one sample in a study of sequential checkpoint blockade in melanoma. Clones were sequenced by immunoSEQ multiplex PCR, and TCRdb holds only the in-frame ones, with some missing. The sample consists of around 11,000 clones, 70% to 85% of them appearing once. The input for sequencing was CD8+ T cells sorted from blood (inferred from file names), taken from a patient given nivolumab and ipilimumab in sequence. These receptors were obtained from a human donor with melanoma. Each CDR3 is given with its conserved first and last residue. The D gene is left open where the match is weak. Some rows have no size entry. The others give once, few or many, or a class for an expanded clone.

TRBV7-2	TRBJ2-1	-	-	TGTGCCAGCAGCGATGGGGCAGGGAATGAGCAGTTCTTC	CASSDGAGNEQFF
TRBV7-9	TRBJ2-7	-	few	TGTGCCAGCAGCGGGAACGACAGAACCTACGAGCAGTACTTC	CASSGNDRTYEQYF
TRBV19	TRBJ1-2	-	-	TGTGCCAGTTCGAGCAGGGACTATGGCTACACCTTC	CASSSRDYGYTF
TRBV7-2	TRBJ2-7	TRBD1	-	TGTGCCAGCAGTCCCGGGACAGGGAAAACCTACGAGCAGTACTTC	CASSPGTGKTYEQYF
TRBV7-9	TRBJ2-7	TRBD1	-	TGTGCCAGCAGCTTAGGACAGGGGGAATTCTACGAGCAGTACTTC	CASSLGQGEFYEQYF
TRBV4-3	TRBJ1-5	-	large	TGCGCCAGCAGCCAAGAGAGACATAGCAATCAGCCCCAGCATTTT	CASSQERHSNQPQHF
TRBV28	TRBJ2-5	TRBD1	-	TGTGCCAGCACCCAGACAGGGGCGGGAGAGACCCAGTACTTC	CASTQTGAGETQYF
TRBV7-6	TRBJ1-4	-	-	TGTGCCAGCAGTTATAACCTCGGACAGCCTAATGAAAAACTGTTTTTT	CASSYNLGQPNEKLFF
TRBV5-6	TRBJ1-6	-	once	TGTGCCAGCAGCTTGGACCGGGGGTATAATTCACCCCTCCACTTT	CASSLDRGYNSPLHF
TRBV7-9	TRBJ2-7	-	few	TGTGCCAGCAGCCCAGGGCCCCACGAGCAGTACTTC	CASSPGPHEQYF
TRBV7-6	TRBJ2-7	-	-	TGTGCCAGCAGCCCAGAGCCCGGACAGACCTACGAGCAGTACTTC	CASSPEPGQTYEQYF
TRBV7-9	TRBJ1-2	-	-	TGTGCCAGCAGCTTTTCCCCCAGGGCGGATGGCTACACCTTC	CASSFSPRADGYTF
TRBV11-2	TRBJ1-3	-	-	TGTGCCAGCAGCTTCCGCAACAGGGTTTCGGGAAACACCATATATTTT	CASSFRNRVSGNTIYF
TRBV4-3	TRBJ2-7	-	-	TGCGCCAGCAGCCAAGACCCAGGCGGACAAGCCTACGAGCAGTACTTC	CASSQDPGGQAYEQYF
TRBV5-8	TRBJ1-2	TRBD1	-	TGTGCCAGCAGCGAACAGGGGCTTGGCTACACCTTC	CASSEQGLGYTF
TRBV5-6	TRBJ2-7	-	-	TGTGCCAGCAGCTTGGATTGGACGGACAGATACGAGCAGTACTTC	CASSLDWTDRYEQYF
TRBV2	TRBJ1-2	-	-	TGTGCCAGCAGTGAAGCGCAGAACTATGGCTACACCTTC	CASSEAQNYGYTF
TRBV28	TRBJ1-2	TRBD1	once	TGTGCCAGCAGTTCGATCCAAGTAATGACAGGGGACTATGGCTACACCTTC	CASSSIQVMTGDYGYTF
TRBV11-3	TRBJ2-7	TRBD2	-	TGTGCCAGCAGCTTATGGACTAGCGGGGGGGCCTACGAGCAGTACTTC	CASSLWTSGGAYEQYF
TRBV27	TRBJ2-7	TRBD1	-	TGTGCCAGCAGTTTACGACAGGGCCAGGTCTCCTACGAGCAGTACTTC	CASSLRQGQVSYEQYF
TRBV19	TRBJ1-1	TRBD1	-	TGTGCCAGTAACCCGGGACAGGGTAACACTGAAGCTTTCTTT	CASNPGQGNTEAFF
TRBV10-3	TRBJ1-2	TRBD1	-	TGTGCCATCAGTGATACAGGGACAGGGAAGTGGTATGGCTACACCTTC	CAISDTGTGKWYGYTF
TRBV5-6	TRBJ1-6	-	-	TGTGCCAGCAGCTTAGGGGCAGGGGATAATTCACCCCTCCACTTT	CASSLGAGDNSPLHF
TRBV27	TRBJ2-7	-	-	TGTGCCAGCAGTTTACGAGGGGGTAAGAACTACGAGCAGTACTTC	CASSLRGGKNYEQYF
TRBV6-5	TRBJ2-7	TRBD1	few	TGTGCCAGCAGTCCCGAGACAGGGTTTATGTACTTC	CASSPETGFMYF
TRBV2	TRBJ2-7	-	-	TGTGCCAGCAGCGGGACTCCTTACGAAGCGCAGTACTTC	CASSGTPYEAQYF
TRBV18	TRBJ1-3	-	-	TGTGCCAGCTCCCCGGGAAGCTCTGGAAACACCATATATTTT	CASSPGSSGNTIYF
TRBV7-9	TRBJ2-7	-	few	TGTGCCAGCAGCTTAAGGGGGGGCCCGGGGGGTGAGCAGTACTTC	CASSLRGGPGGEQYF
TRBV27	TRBJ2-7	TRBD2	-	TGTGCCAGCAGTTTAAGGCACCCCCCTCTAGCGGGGCACTCCTACGAGCAGTACTTC	CASSLRHPPLAGHSYEQYF
TRBV28	TRBJ1-1	TRBD1	-	TGTGCCAGCAGCTCCCTGGACAGGGTTGGACCGGGCACTGAAGCTTTCTTT	CASSSLDRVGPGTEAFF
TRBV19	TRBJ2-7	TRBD1	medium-sized	TGTGCCAGTAGCATCGCAGGGGGCGCCTCCCACGAGCAGTACTTC	CASSIAGGASHEQYF
TRBV28	TRBJ1-1	-	-	TGTGCCAGCAGTTTAATGGGCAGTAACACTGAAGCTTTCTTT	CASSLMGSNTEAFF
TRBV7-2	TRBJ1-2	TRBD1	-	TGTGCCAGCAGCTACGGGACAGGGGAGGGTCCCTATGGCTACACCTTC	CASSYGTGEGPYGYTF
TRBV2	TRBJ2-7	-	-	TGTGCCCAGGTTCGGCAGGGCTCCTACGAGCAGTACTTC	CAQVRQGSYEQYF
TRBV4-1	TRBJ1-5	-	few	TGCGCCAGCAGCCAAGAGAGACATAGCAATCAGCCCCAGCATTTT	CASSQERHSNQPQHF
TRBV7-9	TRBJ1-2	-	few	TGCGCCAGCAGCCAAGATCGGGAGGGGAACTATGGCTACACCTTC	CASSQDREGNYGYTF
TRBV7-9	TRBJ2-2	TRBD1	few	TGTGCCAGCAGCTCGGGACAGACGAACACCGGGGAGCTGTTTTTT	CASSSGQTNTGELFF
TRBV6-6	TRBJ2-7	TRBD1	-	TGTGCCAGCAGTATAGGGACAGGGGGTTCCTACGAGCAGTACTTC	CASSIGTGGSYEQYF
TRBV4-3	TRBJ1-2	TRBD1	few	TGCGCCAGCAGCCCGACAGGGCGCTATGGCTACACCTTC	CASSPTGRYGYTF
TRBV27	TRBJ2-7	-	-	TGTGCCAGCAGTTTAGAGGCTACAGGGTATAACGAGCAGTACTTC	CASSLEATGYNEQYF
TRBV13	TRBJ2-1	-	few	TGTGCCAGTGGGACACGGAGATACAATGAGCAGTTCTTC	CASGTRRYNEQFF
TRBV28	TRBJ2-7	TRBD1	-	TGTGCCAGCAGTTCGCTGGGACAGTCCTACGAGCAGTACTTC	CASSSLGQSYEQYF
TRBV7-6	TRBJ2-7	-	-	TGTGCCAGCAGCTTAGATCCAGGATCCTCCTACGAGCAGTACTTC	CASSLDPGSSYEQYF
TRBV28	TRBJ2-1	TRBD2	-	TGTGCCAGCAGTTCTAAAGATCTCGACCGGACTAGCGTGGGGGTGGGTGAGCAGTTCTTC	CASSSKDLDRTSVGVGEQFF
TRBV27	TRBJ1-5	-	-	TGTGCCAGCAGTCTAGGGGGTGGCAATCAGCCCCAGCATTTT	CASSLGGGNQPQHF